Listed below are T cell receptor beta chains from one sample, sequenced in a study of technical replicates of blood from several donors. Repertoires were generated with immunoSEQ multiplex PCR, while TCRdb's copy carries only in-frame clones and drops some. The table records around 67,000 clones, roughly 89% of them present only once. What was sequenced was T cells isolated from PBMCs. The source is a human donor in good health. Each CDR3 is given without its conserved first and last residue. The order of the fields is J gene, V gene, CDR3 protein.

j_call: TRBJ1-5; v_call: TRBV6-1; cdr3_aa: ATLSDRGLGQPQH
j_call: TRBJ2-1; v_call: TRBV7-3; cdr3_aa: ASSISGSEQF
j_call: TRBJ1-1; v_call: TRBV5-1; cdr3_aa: ASSLDSQGGTEAF
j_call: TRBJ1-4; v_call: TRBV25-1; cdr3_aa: ASSDTRFATNEKLF
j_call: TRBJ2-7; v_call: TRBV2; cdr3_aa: ASSKDRVSSYEQY
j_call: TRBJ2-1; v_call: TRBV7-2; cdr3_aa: ASSLAATSGSSYNEQF
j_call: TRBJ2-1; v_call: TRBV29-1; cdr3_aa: SGGKGGLGEQF
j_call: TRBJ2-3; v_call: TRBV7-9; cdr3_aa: ASSLGAEGLSTDTQY
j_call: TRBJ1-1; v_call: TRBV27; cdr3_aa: ASSFGETTEAF
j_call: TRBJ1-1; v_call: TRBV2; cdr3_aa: ASSGASEAF
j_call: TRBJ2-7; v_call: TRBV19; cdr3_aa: ASSPREISYEQY
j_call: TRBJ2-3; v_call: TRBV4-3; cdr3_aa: ASSLGVAGVIDGTDTQY
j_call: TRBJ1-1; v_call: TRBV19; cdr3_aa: ASSRRAGTEAF
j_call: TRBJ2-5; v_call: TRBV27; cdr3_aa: ASSFPGHQETQY
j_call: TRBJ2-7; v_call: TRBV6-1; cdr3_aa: ASKPGHSLYEQY
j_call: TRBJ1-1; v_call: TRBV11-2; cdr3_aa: ASSLSGTEAF
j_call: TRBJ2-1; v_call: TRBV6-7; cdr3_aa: IRSFGSGNEQF
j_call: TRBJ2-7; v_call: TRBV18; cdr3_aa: ASSQRGWEQY